This record covers a single T cell receptor beta chain. This CDR3 comprises 12 residues. Per germline, CDR1 LNHDA and CDR2 SQIVND (reference sequence). Trimming took 3 bases from V and 11 from J, leaving 11 bases between them. This sample stems from a study of beta chain features in type 1 diabetes. Isolated RNA was reverse transcribed in full, so expressed TCRB transcripts were sequenced. Sequenced by immunoSEQ multiplex PCR; TCRdb stores in-frame clones only, minus some. The table includes 390,000 or so clones, about 15% detected once. The sequence derives from a man aged 25 to 40 in good health. This rearrangement joins TRBV19 to TRBJ2-1; D ambiguous. The sequenced material came from naive CD4+ T cells from blood. In nucleotides, the CDR3 is TGTGCCAGTAGTATGAGTGCCAGCAAGCAGTTCTTC. As protein: CASSMSASKQFF.